This TCR beta chain was recorded in a study of blood T cells in healthy people across ages. On the study more broadly: For every two T cells, template switching captured about one barcoded beta molecule. The study's findings and limits: Considered underestimates were the diversity estimates obtained from one million T cells.

This clonotype showed up just a few times. Its matching antigen is unknown. Trimming cost V 3 bases and J 7 bases, with 16 bases left between them. In germline, CDR1 is PRHDT, CDR2 FYEKMQ (reference sequence). This CDR3 has 15 amino acids. It was with a sample-barcoded 5' primer and a J-beta primer mix that a second PCR of roughly 7 to 12 cycles was run. TCRdb used MiXCR to reprocess the 5' RACE reads, holding one entry per CDR3 protein. The sample carries about 1.5 million distinct CDR3 sequences, around 40% recorded once. This chain connects TRBV13 to TRBJ2-1, with D possibly TRBD2 on 6 matching bases. The sequence was obtained from a woman younger than 30 in good health. Material for sequencing was blood. CDR3 amino acids: CASSLGGYRENEQFF. CDR3 nucleotides: TGTGCCAGCAGCTTGGGGGGATACCGCGAAAATGAGCAGTTCTTC.